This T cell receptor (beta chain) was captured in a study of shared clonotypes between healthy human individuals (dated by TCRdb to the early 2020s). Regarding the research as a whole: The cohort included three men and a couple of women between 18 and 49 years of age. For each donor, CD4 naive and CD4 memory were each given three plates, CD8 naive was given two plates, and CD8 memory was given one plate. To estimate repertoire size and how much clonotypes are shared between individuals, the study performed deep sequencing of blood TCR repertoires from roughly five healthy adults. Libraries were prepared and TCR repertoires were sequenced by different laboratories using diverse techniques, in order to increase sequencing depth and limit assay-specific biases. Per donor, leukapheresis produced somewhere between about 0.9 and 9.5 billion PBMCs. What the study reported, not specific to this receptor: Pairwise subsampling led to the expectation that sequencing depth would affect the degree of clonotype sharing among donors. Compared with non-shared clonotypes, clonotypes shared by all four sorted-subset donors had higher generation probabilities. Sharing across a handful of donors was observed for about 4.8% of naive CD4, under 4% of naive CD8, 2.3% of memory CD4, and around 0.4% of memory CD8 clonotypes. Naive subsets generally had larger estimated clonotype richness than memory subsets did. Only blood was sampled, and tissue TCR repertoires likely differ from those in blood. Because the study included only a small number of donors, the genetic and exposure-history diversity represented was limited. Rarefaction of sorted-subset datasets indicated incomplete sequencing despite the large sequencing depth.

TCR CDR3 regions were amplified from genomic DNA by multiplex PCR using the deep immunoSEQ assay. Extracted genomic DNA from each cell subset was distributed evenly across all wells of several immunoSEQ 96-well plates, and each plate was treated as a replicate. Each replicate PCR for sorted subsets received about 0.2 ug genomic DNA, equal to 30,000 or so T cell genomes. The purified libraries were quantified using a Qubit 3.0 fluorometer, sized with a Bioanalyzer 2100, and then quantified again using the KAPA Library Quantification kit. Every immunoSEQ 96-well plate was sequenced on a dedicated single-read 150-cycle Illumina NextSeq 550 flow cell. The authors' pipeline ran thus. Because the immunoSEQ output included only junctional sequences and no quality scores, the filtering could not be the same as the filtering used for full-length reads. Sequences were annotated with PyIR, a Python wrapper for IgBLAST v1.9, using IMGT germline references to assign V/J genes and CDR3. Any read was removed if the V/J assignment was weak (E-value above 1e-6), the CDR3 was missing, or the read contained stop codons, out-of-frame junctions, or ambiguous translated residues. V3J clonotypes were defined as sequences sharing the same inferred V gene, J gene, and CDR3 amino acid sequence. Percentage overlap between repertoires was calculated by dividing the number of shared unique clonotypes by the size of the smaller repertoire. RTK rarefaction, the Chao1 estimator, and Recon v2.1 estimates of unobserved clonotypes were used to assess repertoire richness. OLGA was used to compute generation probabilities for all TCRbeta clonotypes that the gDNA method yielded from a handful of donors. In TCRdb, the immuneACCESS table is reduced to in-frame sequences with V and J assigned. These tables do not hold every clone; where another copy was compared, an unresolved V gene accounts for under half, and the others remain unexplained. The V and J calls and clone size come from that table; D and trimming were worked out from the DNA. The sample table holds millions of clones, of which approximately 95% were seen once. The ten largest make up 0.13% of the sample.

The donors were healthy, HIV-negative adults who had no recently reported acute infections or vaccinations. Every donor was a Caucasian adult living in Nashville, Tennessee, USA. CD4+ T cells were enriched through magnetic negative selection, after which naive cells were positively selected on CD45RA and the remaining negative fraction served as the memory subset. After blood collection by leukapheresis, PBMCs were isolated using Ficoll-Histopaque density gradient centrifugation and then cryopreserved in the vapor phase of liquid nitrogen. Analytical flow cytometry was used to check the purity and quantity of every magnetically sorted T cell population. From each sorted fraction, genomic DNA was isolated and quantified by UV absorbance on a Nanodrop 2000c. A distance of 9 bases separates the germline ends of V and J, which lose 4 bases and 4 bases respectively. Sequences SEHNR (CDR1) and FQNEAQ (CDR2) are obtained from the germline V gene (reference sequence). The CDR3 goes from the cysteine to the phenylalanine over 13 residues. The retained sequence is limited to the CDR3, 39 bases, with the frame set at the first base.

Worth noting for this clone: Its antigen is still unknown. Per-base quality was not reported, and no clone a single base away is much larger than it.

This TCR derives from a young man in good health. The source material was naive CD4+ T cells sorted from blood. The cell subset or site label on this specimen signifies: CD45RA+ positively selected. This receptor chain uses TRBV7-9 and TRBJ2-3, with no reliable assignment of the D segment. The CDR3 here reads CASSSTTPDTQYF. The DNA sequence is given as TGTGCCAGCAGCTCCACTACCCCAGATACGCAGTATTTT. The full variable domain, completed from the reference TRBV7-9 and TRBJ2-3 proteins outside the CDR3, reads DTGVSQNPRHKITKRGQNVTFRCDPISEHNRLYWYRQTLGQGPEFLTYFQNEAQLEKSRLLSDRFSAERPKGSFSTLEIQRTEQGDSAMYLCASSSTTPDTQYFGPGTRLTVL.